This is a list of T cell receptor beta chains from one sample in a study of shared clonotypes between healthy human individuals. Data came from immunoSEQ multiplex PCR; TCRdb stores just in-frame clones and leaves some out. Of about 480,000 clones listed, nearly 80% are singletons. The specimen was PBMCs. All receptors derive from a woman in her thirties or forties in good health. Some clones in this sample may be carry-over from other donors' samples. CDR3s include the opening cysteine and the closing phenylalanine or tryptophan. The D gene is left open where the match is weak. Some rows mark clone size as missing; the rest say once, few, many or name a class of expanded clone.

TRBV6-5	TRBJ2-7	few	TRBD1	TGTGCCAGCAGGCCGACAGGGGTGATCTACGAGCAGTACTTC	CASRPTGVIYEQYF
TRBV23-1	TRBJ2-7	NA	NA	TGCGCCAGAATCTCGGCCTGGCCTTATTACTACGAGCAGTACTTC	CARISAWPYYYEQYF
TRBV25-1	TRBJ1-5	NA	NA	TGTGCCAGCAGACAGGACAGCAATCAGCCCCAGCATTTT	CASRQDSNQPQHF
TRBV28	TRBJ2-7	NA	TRBD1	TGTGCCAGCAGTTTTCTCGGGACAGGGGGCGTTCACGAGCAGTACTTC	CASSFLGTGGVHEQYF
TRBV11-2	TRBJ1-3	NA	NA	TGTGCCAGCAGCCCTCTGGGCGGGACGGGAGGAAACACCATATATTTT	CASSPLGGTGGNTIYF
TRBV28	TRBJ1-1	NA	NA	TGTGCCAGCAGTCCCTCCCGACACGACACTGAAGCTTTCTTT	CASSPSRHDTEAFF
TRBV6-5	TRBJ1-1	few	NA	TGTGCCAGCAGTTACTCATCCGAGGCGGGCACTGAAGCTTTCTTT	CASSYSSEAGTEAFF
TRBV28	TRBJ2-3	NA	NA	TGTGCCAGCAGCCATCAGGGAATCGGGGGCGAAGATACGCAGTATTTT	CASSHQGIGGEDTQYF
TRBV7-6	TRBJ2-7	NA	NA	TGTGCCAGCAGTCTATCGTTCGACAACCCAGGAACCTACGAGCAGTACTTC	CASSLSFDNPGTYEQYF
TRBV5-1	TRBJ1-1	few	NA	TGCGCCAGCAGCTTGGTCCCCGGGCAGGGGCGGGGCACTGAAGCTTTCTTT	CASSLVPGQGRGTEAFF
TRBV6-7	TRBJ1-2	NA	NA	TGTGCCAGCAGTTACTCTTTCAGGGGAGCTAACTATGGCTACACCTTC	CASSYSFRGANYGYTF
TRBV30	TRBJ2-5	NA	NA	TGTGCCTGGAGTCTATTGGCGACCCAGTACTTC	CAWSLLATQYF
TRBV6-6	TRBJ1-2	NA	NA	TGTGCCAGCAGTTACTCGAACTCGGCTCTGGGCACCTTC	CASSYSNSALGTF
TRBV6-4	TRBJ1-3	NA	NA	TGTGCCAGCAGTGATCGTTTCTTGCGGGAAAACACCATATATTTT	CASSDRFLRENTIYF
TRBV7-2	TRBJ1-6	NA	TRBD1	TGTGCCAGCAGCCACCGCAGGGGGCGCGAAGGGGTCGATTCACCCCTCCACTTT	CASSHRRGREGVDSPLHF
TRBV9	TRBJ2-2	NA	NA	TGTGCCAGCAGCGTAAAAGGAACTCCTAACACCGGGGAGCTGTTTTTT	CASSVKGTPNTGELFF
TRBV18	TRBJ2-5	once	TRBD1	TGTGCCAGCTCACCTAGGACAGGGGATGGGGCCCAGTACTTC	CASSPRTGDGAQYF
TRBV19	TRBJ2-6	many	NA	TGTGCCAGTAGTATCCCAGGACGGCGGGCAGCTGGGGCCAACGTCCTGACTTTC	CASSIPGRRAAGANVLTF
TRBV7-3	TRBJ2-6	NA	NA	TGTGCCAGCAGCTTAGGGGCCCCCAAATCTGGGGCCAACGTCCTGACTTTC	CASSLGAPKSGANVLTF
TRBV5-1	TRBJ2-5	NA	NA	TGCGCCAGCAGCTTTGAACAGGGGACTCAAGAGACCCAGTACTTC	CASSFEQGTQETQYF
TRBV18	TRBJ2-7	NA	NA	TGTGCCAGCTCGCAAGGGACACTTGCCTACGAGCAGTACTTC	CASSQGTLAYEQYF
TRBV2	TRBJ2-5	few	TRBD1	TGTGCCAGCAGTGAAGAGGGGACAGTAGAGTACTTC	CASSEEGTVEYF
TRBV7-6	TRBJ2-3	NA	NA	TGTGCCAGCAGCTTAGCTGGGGCTACGCAGTATTTT	CASSLAGATQYF
TRBV27	TRBJ1-1	NA	TRBD1	TGTGCCAGCAGTGGGACAGCCATGAACACTGAAGCTTTCTTT	CASSGTAMNTEAFF
TRBV7-9	TRBJ1-3	NA	NA	TGTGCCAGCATCCTCTCTGGAAACACCATATATTTT	CASILSGNTIYF
TRBV5-1	TRBJ1-5	medium-sized	NA	TGCGCCAGCAGCCCTCCCCAGGCCCGACCCGAACATAGCAATCAGCCCCAGCATTTT	CASSPPQARPEHSNQPQHF
TRBV7-2	TRBJ2-1	many	NA	TGTGCCAGCAGCTTAAATCGGGCTGGTGAGCAGTTCTTC	CASSLNRAGEQFF
TRBV4-1	TRBJ1-5	few	NA	TGCGCCAGCAGCCAAGGACCCGGGCCTCAGCCCCAGCATTTT	CASSQGPGPQPQHF
TRBV2	TRBJ2-1	NA	TRBD2	TGTGCCAGCAAGAAAGGGACTAGCCTATACAATGAGCAGTTCTTC	CASKKGTSLYNEQFF
TRBV28	TRBJ1-4	NA	TRBD1	TGTGCCAGCAGTTCAACAGGGGTTAATGAAAAACTGTTTTTT	CASSSTGVNEKLFF
TRBV2	TRBJ2-3	NA	TRBD2	TGTGCCAGCAGTGGGGTAGCGGGAGTGACAGATACGCAGTATTTT	CASSGVAGVTDTQYF
TRBV11-2	TRBJ2-7	once	NA	TGTGCCAGCAGCGGAGGCCGGGGGGCGACCTACGAGCAGTACTTC	CASSGGRGATYEQYF
TRBV6-6	TRBJ2-3	NA	NA	TGTGCCAGCAGCCCCGCCGCGGATACGCAGTATTTT	CASSPAADTQYF
TRBV2	TRBJ1-2	NA	NA	TGTGCCAGCAGTGGGGAATTGACAGATGGCTACACCTTC	CASSGELTDGYTF
TRBV7-2	TRBJ2-7	NA	NA	TGTGCCAGCAGCTTTCAGGGATCCTACGAGCAGTACTTC	CASSFQGSYEQYF
TRBV9	TRBJ2-7	many	TRBD1	TGTGCCAGCAGCGTAGGGGACAGGGGGCTGGGCGAGCAGTACTTC	CASSVGDRGLGEQYF
TRBV2	TRBJ1-4	NA	TRBD1	TGTGCCAGCAGTACGGACAGGGGAAGTGAAAAACTGTTTTTT	CASSTDRGSEKLFF
TRBV5-1	TRBJ2-3	many	TRBD1	TGCGCCAGCAGCCTCGGGACAGTGCCTCTTACAGATACGCAGTATTTT	CASSLGTVPLTDTQYF
TRBV6-1	TRBJ1-2	NA	NA	TGTGCCAGCAGTGAAGCTCGACAGGCGACTAACTATGGCTACACCTTC	CASSEARQATNYGYTF
TRBV19	TRBJ2-7	NA	NA	TGTGCCAGTAGTCTTCGGTCGTCCCTGGGCGAGCAGTACTTC	CASSLRSSLGEQYF
TRBV7-7	TRBJ2-3	NA	NA	TGTGCCAGCAGCTGGAGCCTCACAGATACGCAGTATTTT	CASSWSLTDTQYF
TRBV5-6	TRBJ1-4	NA	NA	TGTGCCAGCAGCTTGCGGGGAATCCGGGAAAAACTGTTTTTT	CASSLRGIREKLFF
TRBV10-3	TRBJ2-3	NA	NA	TGTGCCATCAGTGACGGCCGTAGCACGGCAGATACGCAGTATTTT	CAISDGRSTADTQYF
TRBV18	TRBJ2-7	few	NA	TGTGCCAGCTCACCACCGGTCGGCTACGAGCAGTACTTC	CASSPPVGYEQYF
TRBV28	TRBJ2-2	NA	NA	TGTGCCAGCAGTCACCGGTGGATCACCGGGGAGCTGTTTTTT	CASSHRWITGELFF
TRBV27	TRBJ2-5	once	TRBD2	TGTGCCAGCAGTCCCAGGAGACTAGCGGAGTGGGGGAATTTGGTCGGAAAAGAGACCCAGTACTTC	CASSPRRLAEWGNLVGKETQYF
TRBV5-4	TRBJ1-3	NA	TRBD1	TGTGCCATACAAACAGGGGTTGGAAACACCATATATTTT	CAIQTGVGNTIYF
TRBV28	TRBJ1-1	NA	NA	TGTGCCAGCAGAGAAGGGCCGGCGGGGCACACTGAAGCTTTCTTT	CASREGPAGHTEAFF
TRBV28	TRBJ1-2	NA	TRBD1	TGTGCCAGCAGTTCTCCGGGACAGGGAGAGTATGGCTACACCTTC	CASSSPGQGEYGYTF